A selection of T cell receptor beta chains follows, all from one sample in a study of CD8 T cells in Susac syndrome. From the immunoSEQ multiplex PCR reads, TCRdb called clonotypes with MiXCR, one entry per CDR3 protein. The table has more than 70,000 distinct CDR3 sequences, approximately 95% seen once. Sequenced input: CD8+ T cells from PBMCs. The receptors here all came from a human donor with Susac syndrome. Each CDR3 is given with its conserved first and last residue. A D gene is named only where the DNA matches it firmly. Clone size is stated in some rows and not others, as once, few, many or a class when expanded.

.	.	TRBJ2-2	TRBV5-1	CASSLVVARAGELFF	TGCGCCAGCAGCTTGGTGGTAGCGCGCGCCGGGGAGCTGTTTTTT
.	.	TRBJ1-1	TRBV30	CAWSVLGIEEAFF	TGTGCCTGGAGTGTACTAGGAATTGAAGAAGCTTTCTTT
.	.	TRBJ1-1	TRBV12-3/TRBV12-4	CASSQIHRLGYTEAFF	TGTGCCAGCAGTCAGATACACAGACTGGGGTATACTGAAGCTTTCTTT
.	.	TRBJ2-1	TRBV4-1	CASSQEYWGGFSNEQFF	TGCGCCAGCAGCCAAGAGTACTGGGGGGGCTTCTCCAATGAGCAGTTCTTC
.	TRBD1	TRBJ1-2	TRBV7-9	CASSPGQENYGYTF	TGTGCCAGCAGCCCTGGACAGGAAAACTATGGCTACACCTTC
.	.	TRBJ2-5	TRBV27	CASRTRLTQETQYF	TGTGCCAGCAGGACAAGACTGACCCAAGAGACCCAGTACTTC
.	.	TRBJ2-2	TRBV28	CASSLLGGNTGELFF	TGTGCCAGCAGTTTATTAGGGGGGAACACCGGGGAGCTGTTTTTT
.	.	TRBJ2-1	TRBV27	CASTLGGPYNEQFF	TGTGCCAGCACCCTCGGGGGGCCCTACAATGAGCAGTTCTTC
once	.	TRBJ2-3	TRBV27	CASSLRWGSPRDTQYF	TGTGCCAGCAGTTTAAGGTGGGGGAGCCCGAGAGATACGCAGTATTTT
.	TRBD2	TRBJ2-3	TRBV9	CASSLLAGVTDTQYF	TGTGCCAGCAGCTTACTAGCGGGGGTCACAGATACGCAGTATTTT
.	.	TRBJ1-1	TRBV7-2	CASSLARGGMNTEAFF	TGTGCCAGCAGCTTAGCGAGGGGGGGGATGAACACTGAAGCTTTCTTT
.	.	TRBJ1-5	TRBV7-6	CASSSTGTLDYQPQHF	TGTGCCAGCAGCTCAACCGGGACACTCGACTATCAGCCCCAGCATTTT
.	.	TRBJ2-1	TRBV30	CAWSVSNYNEQFF	TGTGCCTGGAGTGTTAGTAACTACAATGAGCAGTTCTTC
.	.	TRBJ2-7	TRBV4-3	CASSQALGIVYEQYF	TGCGCCAGCAGCCAAGCGCTTGGTATCGTCTACGAGCAGTACTTC
.	.	TRBJ1-1	TRBV5-4	CASSLGTYTEAFF	TGTGCCAGCAGCTTGGGGACCTACACTGAAGCTTTCTTT
.	.	TRBJ1-1	TRBV30	CAWSVMGNTEAFF	TGTGCCTGGAGTGTAATGGGGAACACTGAAGCTTTCTTT
.	TRBD1	TRBJ2-5	TRBV19	CASSMRDRVVETQYF	TGTGCCAGTAGTATGCGGGACAGGGTTGTCGAGACCCAGTACTTC
.	.	TRBJ2-5	TRBV27	CASSIFQGGETQYF	TGTGCCAGCAGTATATTCCAAGGGGGGGAGACCCAGTACTTC
once	.	TRBJ1-1	TRBV5-1	CASSGTPNTEAFF	TGCGCCAGCAGCGGGACGCCGAACACTGAAGCTTTCTTT
.	.	TRBJ1-1	TRBV19	CASSIREYTEAFF	TGTGCCAGTAGTATTCGGGAATACACTGAAGCTTTCTTT
.	TRBD1	TRBJ1-5	TRBV30	CAWGTGGSNQPQHF	TGTGCCTGGGGGACAGGGGGCAGCAATCAGCCCCAGCATTTT
.	TRBD1	TRBJ2-1	TRBV9	CASSVSRTGNYNEQFF	TGTGCCAGCAGCGTATCCAGGACAGGGAACTACAATGAGCAGTTCTTC